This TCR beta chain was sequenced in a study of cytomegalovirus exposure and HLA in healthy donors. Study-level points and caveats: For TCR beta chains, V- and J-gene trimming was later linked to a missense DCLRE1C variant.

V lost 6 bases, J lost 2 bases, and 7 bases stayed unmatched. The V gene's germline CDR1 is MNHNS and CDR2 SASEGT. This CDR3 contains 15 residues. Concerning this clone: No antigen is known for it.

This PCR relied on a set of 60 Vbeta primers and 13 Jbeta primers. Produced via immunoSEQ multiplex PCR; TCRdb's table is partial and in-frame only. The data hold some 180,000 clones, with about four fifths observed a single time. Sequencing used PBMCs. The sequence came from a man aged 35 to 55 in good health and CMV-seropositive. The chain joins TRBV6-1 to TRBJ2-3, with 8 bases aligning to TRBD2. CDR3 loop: CASSRAGATTDTQYF. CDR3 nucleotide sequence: TGTGCCAGCAGCAGAGCGGGGGCCACCACAGATACGCAGTATTTT.